The 25 T cell receptor beta chains listed next were all sequenced from one sample in a study of T cells in Graves' hyperthyroidism and ophthalmopathy (dated by TCRdb to the late 2010s). Library creation used multiplex PCR. The instrument given in TCRdb is Illumina HiSeq 2000. The TCR beta CDR3 regions were amplified from the RNA transcripts. A first-round RT-PCR of the TCR CDR3 used the HTBI primer set with the Qiagen OneStep RT-PCR kit. TCRdb took the public reads, trimmed them with fastp at Q25, ran MiXCR for clone calling and kept in-frame beta chains. CDR3 protein sequences are deduplicated, and each keeps its most common genes and DNA. A total of 600,000 to 650,000 distinct CDR3 sequences appear in this sample, about 17% of them only once. Less than 4.5% of the sample rests with the top ten. The sequencing input was blood. These receptors were taken from a woman in her 30s with Graves' hyperthyroidism.

The rearrangement uses TRBV9 and TRBJ1-2, with 7 bases aligning to TRBD1. V lost 3 bases to trimming and J lost 8 bases; unmatched junction nucleotides: 10. CDR3 size: 14 residues. CDR1 and CDR2 (germline): SGDLS, YYNGEE. This CDR3 reads CASSETTGVGGYTF. In DNA form, the CDR3 reads TGTGCCAGCAGCGAGACCACAGGGGTGGGCGGCTACACCTTC.

This clonotype was observed at least ten times. The chain carries TRBV28 and TRBJ1-5; 9 bases match TRBD1. Germline V gene data show CDR1 as MDHEN and CDR2 as SYDVKM. The CDR3 contains 15 residues. With 6 bases clipped from V and 7 bases from J, the junction kept 10 bases outside the gene matches. The chain's CDR3 is CASSPGTGPRQPQHF. The CDR3 DNA follows: TGTGCCAGCAGCCCCGGGACAGGGCCAAGGCAGCCCCAGCATTTT.

This clonotype was seen repeatedly, ten times or more. The chain combines TRBV2 with TRBJ2-7; D is possibly TRBD2 (5 bases). This CDR3 has 13 residues. Trimming pared 7 bases from V and 3 bases from J, leaving 13 bases between. Germline loops: CDR1 SNHLY, CDR2 FYNNEI. The CDR3 loop reads CASMRVVGYEQYF. The CDR3 bases are TGTGCCAGCATGCGGGTGGTTGGCTACGAGCAGTACTTC.

This clonotype was observed at least ten times. The chain has TRBV20-1 and TRBJ2-5; 7 positions match TRBD1. V was clipped by 4 bases and J by 4 bases; unmatched bases: 15. This CDR3 contains 16 residues. Germline assignment: CDR1 DFQATT and CDR2 SNEGSKA (reference sequence). The CDR3 region is CSANRPKTGSRETQYF. Written as DNA, the CDR3 is TGCAGTGCTAATCGCCCTAAGACAGGGTCACGAGAGACCCAGTACTTC.

As concerns this clonotype: A clone one base away is much larger, so this may be a read error. The CDR3 coding sequence is TGCAGTGCTAGAGGGGCAGTCCGATCAGAAGCTTTCTTT. Protein product: CSARGAVRSEAFF. This chain uses TRBV20-1 with TRBJ1-1, with D uncertain. In germline, CDR1 is DFQATT, CDR2 SNEGSKA (reference sequence). The CDR3 is made up of 13 amino acids. Trimming removed 1 base from V and 8 bases from J, with 14 bases in between.

CDR3 loop: CASSSPETQYF. The CDR3, as DNA: TGTGCCAGCAGCTCACCGGAGACCCAGTACTTC. The rearrangement links TRBV5-4 to TRBJ2-5; unclear D gene. The germline CDR1 and CDR2 sequences are SGHNT and YYREEE (reference sequence). V lost 3 bases to trimming and J lost 5 bases, with 5 bases between them. There are 11 residues in the CDR3.

V gene TRBV28 combines with J gene TRBJ1-5, with TRBD1 matching over 10 bases. Germline values: CDR1 MDHEN, CDR2 SYDVKM. The CDR3 length is 14 residues. V gave up 3 bases and J gave up 6 bases; unmatched junction bases: 2. CDR3 protein: CASSFGTGVQPQHF. The CDR3 DNA reads TGTGCCAGCAGTTTCGGGACAGGGGTTCAGCCCCAGCATTTT.

V usage is TRBV6-1 and J usage is TRBJ1-4; D is perhaps TRBD1 (5 bases). The CDR3 is 16 amino acids. The germline V gene has CDR1 MNHNS and CDR2 SASEGT. Trimming removed 7 bases from V and 4 bases from J, with 19 bases in between. As DNA, the CDR3 is TGTGCCAGCAAGAAGGGGCTAAGCCATGGTAATGAAAAACTGTTTTTT. Its translation: CASKKGLSHGNEKLFF.

This chain joins TRBV28 and TRBJ1-3; TRBD1 matches 10 bases. From germline, CDR1 is MDHEN and CDR2 SYDVKM. The CDR3 covers 17 residues. Trimming cost V 5 bases and J 0 bases; bases outside gene matches: 7. The CDR3: CASSPGTGVYSGNTIYF. The CDR3 bases are TGTGCCAGCAGTCCAGGGACAGGGGTTTACTCTGGAAACACCATATATTTT. The whole variable domain, remainder taken from reference TRBV28 and TRBJ1-3, is DVKVTQSSRYLVKRTGEKVFLECVQDMDHENMFWYRQDPGLGLRLIYFSYDVKMKEKGDIPEGYSVSREKKERFSLILESASTNQTSMYLCASSPGTGVYSGNTIYFGEGSWLTVV.

The J gene is TRBJ1-1, the V gene TRBV5-1; D might be TRBD1 (6 bases). The CDR3 extends over 17 amino acids. Deletions cut 4 bases from V and 0 bases from J, with 19 bases between. Looked up from germline, CDR1 is SGHRS and CDR2 is YFSETQ. The DNA for the CDR3 is TGCGCCAGCAGCCGGGGGGACACCGGACTTATGAACACTGAAGCTTTCTTT. Translated, it gives CASSRGDTGLMNTEAFF.

This clonotype was detected many times. The V and J genes are TRBV30 and TRBJ1-2; TRBD1 is a possible D gene (5 bases). CDR1 is GTSNPN and CDR2 is SVGIG in the germline V gene (reference sequence). The CDR3 extends over 14 amino acids. V dropped 0 bases and J dropped 8 bases, with 16 bases sitting between them. CDR3 coding DNA: TGTGCCTGGAGTGTACAGCGCCGGGGCGGCGGCTACACCTTC. Its translation is CAWSVQRRGGGYTF.

Points on this clonotype: A much larger clone is a single base away; this may be a read error. V usage is TRBV12-3 or TRBV12-4 and J usage is TRBJ2-7; no firm D call. Trimming stripped 3 bases from V and 6 bases from J, with 12 bases between. CDR3 length: 13 amino acids. The CDR3: CASSLRSFGEQYF. The CDR3 coding sequence is TGTGCCAGCAGTTTGAGGTCATTTGGCGAGCAGTACTTC.

This clonotype appeared many times. The chain uses TRBV7-2 and TRBJ1-2, with TRBD1 as a possible D gene (5 bases). Trimming removed 6 bases from V and 5 bases from J, with 19 bases in between. The germline V gene has CDR1 SGHTA and CDR2 FQGNSA. The CDR3 extends over 15 amino acids. CDR3 in DNA: TGTGCCAGCAGATCTGAGGGGTCCAGTTGGTATGGCTACACCTTC. Its protein product is CASRSEGSSWYGYTF.

CDR3 sequence: CASSATSGRTYEQFF. CDR3 nucleotides: TGTGCCAGCAGCGCGACTAGCGGGAGAACATATGAGCAGTTCTTC. The chain joins TRBV9 to TRBJ2-1; 12 bases agree with TRBD2. The CDR3 is made up of 15 amino acids. The ends lost 3 bases at V and 8 bases at J; junction bases unmatched: 6. Germline assignment: CDR1 SGDLS and CDR2 YYNGEE.

Note on this clonotype: A much larger clonotype is one base distant, so this may be a read error. The chain uses TRBV12-3 or TRBV12-4 and TRBJ2-4, with D tentatively TRBD2 (5 bases). The CDR3 spans 15 residues. The ends were cut back, 0 bases at V and 4 bases at J, with 10 bases in the middle. CDR3 loop: CASSLAAGLKNIQYF. In DNA form, the CDR3 reads TGTGCCAGCAGTTTAGCGGCAGGACTGAAAAACATTCAGTACTTC.

CDR3 protein: CSASQIKGLAGAGPGELFF. As DNA, the CDR3 is TGCAGTGCTAGTCAAATAAAGGGACTAGCGGGAGCGGGCCCCGGGGAGCTGTTTTTT. The chain has TRBV20-1 and TRBJ2-2, with 14 positions matching TRBD2. Per the germline V gene, CDR1 is DFQATT and CDR2 is SNEGSKA (reference sequence). V lost 3 bases and J lost 6; bases outside the gene matches: 15. There are 19 residues in the CDR3.

In its sample, this clonotype was seen many times. This chain links TRBV6-1 with TRBJ1-5, with 7 nucleotides matching TRBD1. V gave up 4 bases and J gave up 0 bases; unmatched junction bases: 6. Per germline, CDR1 MNHNS and CDR2 SASEGT. CDR3 length: 16 amino acids. For the CDR3, the DNA is TGTGCCAGCAGTGTGACAGGGCCGGTTAGCAATCAGCCCCAGCATTTT. This sequence encodes CASSVTGPVSNQPQHF.

A few counts support this clonotype. This chain joins TRBV5-6 and TRBJ2-5; D is possibly TRBD1 (6 bases). The CDR3 has 17 residues. Deletions cut 2 bases from V and 0 bases from J, with 17 bases between. Germline-derived CDR1 and CDR2 are SGHDT and YYEEEE. CDR3 DNA: TGTGCCAGCAGCTTCAGACCGGGACAAGAGTACCAAGAGACCCAGTACTTC. Its protein is CASSFRPGQEYQETQYF.

This clonotype was observed a few times. The V gene is TRBV30, the J gene TRBJ2-1; the match to TRBD1 covers 8 bases. Germline values: CDR1 GTSNPN, CDR2 SVGIG (reference sequence). Trimming removed 0 bases from V and 8 bases from J; junction bases left unmatched: 6. CDR3 length equals 14 residues. The CDR3 spells CAWSVGSGGDEQFF. CDR3 nucleotide sequence: TGTGCCTGGAGTGTCGGATCAGGGGGCGATGAGCAGTTCTTC.

This clonotype was observed many times. The chain carries TRBV7-8 and TRBJ2-1; D gene uncertain. The CDR3 loop spans 14 amino acids. V lost 3 bases and J 5 bases, leaving 11 bases between the germline ends. Germline V gene data show CDR1 as SGHVS and CDR2 as FQNEAQ. CDR3 coding DNA: TGTGCCAGCAGCTTGGTCACACACGACAATGAGCAGTTCTTC. Protein: CASSLVTHDNEQFF.

This clonotype was counted ten times or more. The J gene is TRBJ2-7, the V gene TRBV28; D is uncertain. Germline values: CDR1 MDHEN, CDR2 SYDVKM. The V gene lost 6 bases and the J gene lost 2 bases, with 14 bases spanning the gap. This CDR3 comprises 14 residues. CDR3 nucleotides: TGTGCCAGCAGCCTGATGCTCCCTACCTACGAGCAGTACTTC. It translates to CASSLMLPTYEQYF.

This clonotype was seen more than once but under ten times. The chain has TRBV6-1 and TRBJ2-7; perhaps D is TRBD1 or TRBD2 (5 bases each). V dropped 8 bases and J dropped 1 base, with 15 bases sitting between them. The CDR3 runs to 14 residues. From germline, CDR1 is MNHNS and CDR2 SASEGT. CDR3 sequence reads: CASGDRLGSYEQYF. CDR3 bases: TGTGCCAGCGGGGACCGGTTGGGGTCCTACGAGCAGTACTTC.

This clonotype appeared many times. The chain joins TRBV30 to TRBJ2-1, with TRBD1 matching 9 bases. The V segment lost 2 bases and the J segment 10 bases; nucleotides outside the gene matches: 15. This CDR3 is 16 amino acids long. Germline-derived CDR1 and CDR2 are GTSNPN and SVGIG (reference sequence). CDR3 nucleotides: TGTGCCTGGAGTCCCCGAGACAGGGGGGGGTTCGCGGAGCAGTTCTTC. This sequence encodes CAWSPRDRGGFAEQFF. Variable domain in full (rest from reference TRBV30 and TRBJ2-1): SQTIHQWPATLVQPVGSPLSLECTVEGTSNPNLYWYRQAAGRGLQLLFYSVGIGQISSEVPQNLSASRPQDRQFILSSKKLLLSDSGFYLCAWSPRDRGGFAEQFFGPGTRLTVL.

The chain joins TRBV5-8 to TRBJ1-6; 8 bases fit TRBD1. This CDR3 contains 15 residues. V gave up 4 bases and J gave up 4 bases; unmatched junction bases: 4. Germline values: CDR1 SGHTS, CDR2 YDEGEE. The CDR3 loop is CASSPGTGYNSPLHF. The CDR3 DNA reads TGTGCCAGCAGCCCGGGGACAGGTTATAATTCACCCCTCCACTTT.

The sample holds many counts of this clonotype. The V call is TRBV2, the J call TRBJ1-1, with TRBD1 matching 10 bases. Germline V gives CDR1 SNHLY, CDR2 FYNNEI. The V and J ends lost 5 bases and 4 bases, in that order; junction bases with no gene match: 7. This CDR3 is built from 15 residues. CDR3: CASSKTGGMGTEAFF. In DNA, the CDR3 is TGTGCCAGCAGTAAGACAGGGGGCATGGGCACTGAAGCTTTCTTT.